The TCR beta chain under discussion was sequenced for a study of cytomegalovirus exposure and HLA in healthy donors (dated 2017 in TCRdb). Background for the entire study: In an earlier analysis of under 600 of the donors, approximately 260 Gb of sequence data and 90 million to 130 million unique TCR beta sequences from approximately 180 million T cells were reported. Roughly 300 gigabases of sequencing data and approximately 80 million unique TCR sequences were included in an early release covering about 700 HLA-typed donors. Of the approximately 370 genotyped donors, 65% to 90% were placed in the genetic ancestry cluster associated with self-reported Caucasian donors. The study was designed to test whether signatures of past pathogen exposure could be identified by cataloging public T cell receptors. The study used immunosequencing to profile the T cell repertoires of 666 subjects and linked those repertoires to cytomegalovirus serostatus. Along with the approximately 700-subject first cohort, a separate validation cohort of 120 different subjects was used. To predict cytomegalovirus infection status, the study brought together high-throughput TCR immunosequencing, statistical association of individual TCRs with disease status, and machine learning. A later analysis re-examined previously published TCR beta repertoires from just over 650 donors and added high-resolution HLA genotyping to investigate patterns of TCR occurrence. Rather than using new phenotypic data, the later analysis identified candidate immune exposures from TCR beta sequences and from how often those sequences occurred across donors. An earlier analysis of around 540 of the donors applied high-throughput TCR beta sequencing to assess whether each TCR beta V gene segment acted as functional or pseudogenic. Donor age, sex, ethnicity and CMV serostatus were compiled alongside the repertoire data. In a later genetic analysis, genome-wide SNP genotypes for about three fifths of the roughly 670 donors were used, and that subset was treated as a discovery cohort. All discovery cohort repertoires had been generated on a single sequencing platform. HLA typing covered class I and class II loci at four-digit resolution. Typing coverage differed by locus: A, B, C, DRB1 and DQB1 were typed in about 620-630 donors, DQA1 in 500 to 550, DPA1 in around 580, and DPB1 in around 490. Four or five DR-DQ haplotypes were handled as single units for association and clustering because linkage in the cohort was strong. On average, 235,054 unique TCR beta nucleotide sequences were sequenced per donor among 398 genotyped donors of the cohort, with roughly 18% of those sequences being non-productive.

Counted from cysteine to phenylalanine, this CDR3 has 13 amino acids. Solely the CDR3 DNA is kept, with 39 bases framed from the first base. V lost 6 bases and J lost 6 bases, and the count of bases not matched to a germline gene is 4. As encoded in the germline V gene, CDR1 is SQVTM while CDR2 is ANQGSEA. Libraries were constructed by the immunoSEQ multiplex PCR assay. For the multiplex PCR, a mixture combining 60 forward primers for TCR Vbeta segments and 13 reverse primers for TCR Jbeta segments was used. The CDR3 region of rearranged TCR beta genes was amplified from genomic DNA with a multiplex PCR assay. Amplified TCR beta libraries were sequenced as 87-base-pair reads on the Illumina HiSeq System. The source study handled its data this way. A later analysis counted approximately 76 million unique TCR beta chains across the 500 to 850 repertoires, and roughly 10 million of these chains were shared by at least two donors. A nearest-neighbor algorithm error-corrected the raw reads and collapsed the reads into unique sequences, merging closely related sequences to remove PCR and sequencing errors. Alignment of CDR3 sequences to IMGT reference sequences was used to assign V, D and J gene segments. For a sequence to be retained, at least a six-nucleotide match to both a V gene segment and a J gene segment was required. A rearrangement counted as productive if the CDR3 had no stop codons and remained in frame with V and J, and every other rearrangement counted as non-productive. CDR3 was defined by IMGT convention, running from the second conserved V-encoded cysteine to the conserved J-encoded phenylalanine. Sequences without an unambiguous match to a single V gene segment were excluded from the earlier analysis of approximately 600 of the donors. In an earlier analysis of several hundred of the donors, V segments were called functional above 56.7% productive rearrangements and were called segregating when the between-donor standard deviation exceeded 5%. A statistical classification framework was built for diagnosing cytomegalovirus status from the catalog of TCR beta chain sequences. In a later analysis, V and J genes were assigned by comparing TCR nucleotide sequences against IMGT/GENE-DB human TR gene sequences. Using the TCRdist pipeline, a later analysis assigned CDR3 sequences along with most-parsimonious VDJ recombination scenarios. In a later analysis, every TCR beta chain was defined by the combination of its CDR3 amino acid sequence and its V-gene family, and reads without a unique V-gene family were dropped. A later analysis removed 592 highly shared, low-generation-probability nucleotide sequences to deal with suspected cross-contamination and a sequencing artifact. A later analysis calculated a clonal expansion index for each public chain from normalized within-repertoire ranks of inferred template counts. A later analysis computed generation probabilities with a VDJ recombination model fitted to out-of-frame rearrangements, and checked the results against IGoR. In a later analysis, TCR-TCR, TCR-HLA and TCR-CMV co-occurrence was scored with hypergeometric tests, and a repertoire-size bias correction was applied to TCR pairs. A later analysis estimated false discovery rates by permuting HLA or CMV assignments 20 times. A later analysis grouped co-occurring TCRs with DBSCAN, adding TCRdist sequence similarity when clustering within HLA-allele-positive subsets. Repertoires with fewer than 30,000 or more than 120,000 public chains were left out of co-occurrence clustering, as were five repertoires with anomalous nucleotide sharing. TCRdb carries this immuneACCESS record with in-frame sequences only. Its versions omit some clonotypes, under half of them owing to an unresolved V gene in the studies checked, with the rest unexplained. D and trimming were read from the DNA, whereas the V and J calls and clone size are those reported in that table. For this sample the table gives 150,000 to 200,000 clones, of which roughly 85% were detected only once. The ten most abundant clones make up under 3% of the sample.

In total, 630 or so healthy bone marrow donors made up the cohort. All cohort members were sampled while nominally healthy, although unrecorded immune exposures were likely present. The donor tested CMV seronegative and was one of the 352 seronegative cohort members. Every donor gave a peripheral blood sample, and the peripheral blood mononuclear cells from that sample were used for TCR beta sequencing. The Qiagen DNeasy Blood Extraction Kit was used to extract genomic DNA from the blood cell samples. In its sample, this clone was seen once. The antigen it recognizes is unknown. Per-base quality was not reported, and no clone a single base away is much larger than it. Findings and caveats that apply to the study as a whole: In an earlier analysis of roughly 500 of the donors, most TCR beta V segments appeared in productive rearrangements about 87% or about 30% of the time, broadly matching IMGT annotations. The cohort was sequenced for TCR beta chains only, and without alpha or paired-chain data the features that could be detected were limited. When HLA alleles, especially DR and DQ, strongly co-occurred, attributing TCR associations to individual alleles was difficult. In a later analysis, most CMV-associated TCR beta chains were found to appear HLA-restricted, with HLA associations seemingly driven largely by CMV exposure. The only immune exposure information available for the cohort was CMV serostatus. Because some donors lacked HLA typing at each locus, the association tests relied only on the typed subset. A later analysis associated 15,000 to 20,000 TCR beta sequences with specific HLA alleles at a false discovery rate of 0.05. In a later analysis, HLA-associated TCR beta chains were found to be more clonally expanded and to have lower generation probabilities than equally common non-associated chains. In the study, roughly 160 TCR beta chains were listed as associated with cytomegalovirus. According to a later genetic analysis, donors in an Asian-associated ancestry cluster had fewer N-insertions in productive TCRs than the approximately 710-donor mean. Sequencing depth was assumed to be roughly uniform across donors in the presence/absence analyses, though that assumption may not hold. Linkage disequilibrium might explain the correlated functional status among segregating V segments, but an unknown experimental factor could not be excluded. Several of the top co-occurrence clusters appeared to be linked to parvovirus B19, influenza, CMV and Epstein-Barr virus, according to a later analysis. Because counts were too low, roughly 17 rarely observed V segments, including chromosome 9 orphons, were left out of the earlier analysis of 587 of the donors. The 87-base-pair reads could not distinguish some IMGT-functional V segments, including TRBV6-2 and TRBV6-3, so those segments were excluded. Cytomegalovirus status was reported to be diagnosed by the classifier with high specificity and sensitivity in both the original and validation cohorts. A further reported finding was that TCR beta sequences accurately predicted the HLA-A and HLA-B alleles for most subjects in the first cohort. According to a later analysis, TCR association rates differed among HLA loci, with DRB1 alleles showing the most associated TCRs and HLA-C alleles showing the fewest. In a later genetic analysis, a missense DCLRE1C variant was associated with V-gene and J-gene trimming of TCR beta chains, and the association was replicated in an independent cohort. The authors suggested that the approach could potentially be generalized to other disease states and immunological phenotypes. The sequencing pipeline was judged likely to have produced a cluster of highly shared sequence variants as a technical artifact. Most TCR sequences were observed very rarely across donors, whereas some public TCRs were present in many individuals. A few of the identified cytomegalovirus-associated TCR beta chains were confirmed in vitro to be specific for cytomegalovirus antigens.

The rearranged chain carries TRBV29-1 and TRBJ2-7; 14 junctional bases match TRBD2. The sequencing sample was made of PBMCs. This TCR was recovered from a woman between 45 and 60 years old in good health and CMV-seronegative. The DNA sequence reads TGCAGCGTCCTCGGGACTAGCGGGAGCGAGCAGTACTTC. Its product reads: CSVLGTSGSEQYF.